One sample yielded the 17 T cell receptor beta chains listed below, sequenced in a study of response to subunit inactivated influenza vaccine. Each CDR3 protein is one row after TCRdb ran MiXCR on the RT-PCR reads. The table shows roughly 500,000 distinct CDR3 sequences, with about 25% occurring only once. The sequencing used CD4+ T cells sorted from PBMCs, collected approximately 5 days after vaccination. The receptors originated from a man aged 45-65 years who received an inactivated influenza vaccine.

This clonotype was counted a single time. The rearrangement joins TRBV28 to TRBJ1-6; D remains unclear. The germline V gene has CDR1 MDHEN and CDR2 SYDVKM. The CDR3 totals 12 residues. The germline V and J ends were trimmed by 4 bases and 12 bases, with 10 bases remaining between them. This CDR3 reads CASSSPAKPLHF. The DNA for the CDR3 is TGTGCCAGCAGTTCTCCAGCGAAACCCCTCCACTTT.

CDR3 DNA: TGCGCCAGCAGCTTATTTAGCGGAAACACAGATACGCAGTATTTT. This translates into CASSLFSGNTDTQYF. The chain has TRBV5-1 and TRBJ2-3; D is perhaps TRBD2 (6 bases). The V gene's germline CDR1 is SGHRS and CDR2 YFSETQ. Between the trimmed V and J ends, which lost 2 bases and 2 bases, there was a span of 12 bases. The length of the CDR3 is 15 residues.

V is TRBV10-3 and J is TRBJ2-3; D gene uncertain. Germline assignment: CDR1 ENHRY and CDR2 SYGVKD. V was pared by 8 bases and J by 0 bases, with 15 bases between. This CDR3 region has 15 residues. The chain's CDR3 is CAIGLAPLSTDTQYF. DNA for the CDR3: TGTGCCATCGGTTTAGCCCCCCTTAGCACAGATACGCAGTATTTT.

The V and J genes are TRBV5-1 and TRBJ1-1, with 7 nucleotides matching TRBD1. With V trimmed by 4 bases and J by 1 base, 7 bases remained unmatched. The CDR3 extends over 15 amino acids. From germline, CDR1 is SGHRS and CDR2 YFSETQ. The CDR3 reads CASSPSGQPNTEAFF. CDR3 coding DNA: TGCGCCAGCAGCCCCTCGGGACAGCCGAACACTGAAGCTTTCTTT. The variable domain in full, with the rest retrieved from reference TRBV5-1 and TRBJ1-1, is KAGVTQTPRYLIKTRGQQVTLSCSPISGHRSVSWYQQTPGQGLQFLFEYFSETQRNKGNFPGRFSGRQFSNSRSEMNVSTLELGDSALYLCASSPSGQPNTEAFFGQGTRLTVV.

The chain employs TRBV11-2 and TRBJ2-3; D is perhaps TRBD2 (6 bases). V lost 5 bases to trimming and J lost 2 bases, with 14 bases between them. This CDR3 comprises 15 residues. Germline CDR1 reads SGHAT; CDR2 reads FQNNGV. The CDR3 DNA reads TGTGCCAGCAGCCCGCAACTAGCAGTCACAGATACGCAGTATTTT. This codes for CASSPQLAVTDTQYF.

The V call is TRBV7-2, the J call TRBJ2-3, with a possible D match to TRBD1 (5 bases). Germline CDR1 reads SGHTA; CDR2 reads FQGNSA. The CDR3 runs to 15 residues. V gave up 1 base and J gave up 4 bases, with 12 bases separating them. The CDR3 nucleotides read TGTGCCAGCAGCTTAGGGCAGCTCAGGGCAGATACGCAGTATTTT. Its protein is CASSLGQLRADTQYF.

The sample holds a few counts of this clonotype. The J gene is TRBJ2-1, the V gene TRBV4-3; D remains unclear. In germline, CDR1 is LGHNA, CDR2 YSLEER. V was trimmed by 3 bases and J by 7 bases, leaving 13 bases between them. CDR3 length equals 14 residues. In DNA, the CDR3 is TGCGCCAGCAGCCAGAATTGGCCCCCGAATGAGCAGTTCTTC. This codes for CASSQNWPPNEQFF.

The table lists this clonotype with a count of one. The chain couples TRBV28 to TRBJ2-1; D may be TRBD2 (6 bases). Germline CDR1 MDHEN, CDR2 SYDVKM. The CDR3 length is 13 residues. V lost 6 bases and J lost 9, with 15 bases in between. CDR3 loop: CASRRDWTAEQFF. Here the CDR3 DNA reads TGTGCCAGCAGGAGGGACTGGACCGCTGAGCAGTTCTTC.

This clonotype has just a few counts. V gene TRBV4-1 combines with J gene TRBJ1-6; no firm D call. Germline CDR1 reads MGHRA; CDR2 reads YSYEKL. This CDR3 region has 17 residues. V was trimmed by 0 bases and J by 0 bases, leaving 9 bases between them. The DNA for the CDR3 is TGCGCCAGCAGCCAAGATCGGCAGAGCTCCTATAATTCACCCCTCCACTTT. Encoded protein: CASSQDRQSSYNSPLHF.

This clonotype was found a few times. The chain couples TRBV12-3 or TRBV12-4 to TRBJ2-3; the D gene is possibly TRBD2 (7 bases). Trimming took 6 bases from V and 2 from J, leaving 15 bases between them. This CDR3 spans 15 amino acids. CDR3 in amino acids: CASRRGGGSTDTQYF. The CDR3 nucleotides are TGTGCCAGCAGGAGGGGGGGAGGGTCCACAGATACGCAGTATTTT.

Note on this clonotype: A read error may produce the germline difference seen at one junction end. The chain combines TRBV7-9 with TRBJ2-3; no firm D call. From germline, CDR1 is SEHNR and CDR2 FQNEAQ (reference sequence). The CDR3 is 13 amino acids. The CDR3 DNA reads TGTGCCAGCACCTTAGTGAGCACAGATACGCAGTATTTT. It translates to CASTLVSTDTQYF.

In this sample, this clonotype turned up a few times. The rearrangement links TRBV25-1 to TRBJ1-2; no reliable D call. Germline lookup yields CDR1 MGHDK and CDR2 SYGVNS. Between the trimmed V and J ends, which lost 0 bases and 8 bases, there was a span of 13 bases. The CDR3 consists of 14 residues. This CDR3 is CASSEYTGAGGYTF. The CDR3 coding sequence is TGTGCCAGCAGTGAATATACGGGAGCGGGAGGCTACACCTTC.

This clonotype has a handful of counts. The chain uses TRBV10-3 and TRBJ2-1, with 14 bases identical to TRBD2. The length of the CDR3 is 18 residues. The V gene end was trimmed by 4 bases and the J gene end by 6 bases; junction bases not matched to a gene: 11. Germline CDR1 and CDR2: ENHRY and SYGVKD. CDR3 amino acids: CAISGGFGLAGGGNEQFF. CDR3 coding DNA: TGTGCCATCAGTGGGGGATTCGGACTAGCGGGAGGAGGCAATGAGCAGTTCTTC.

The chain uses TRBV5-1 and TRBJ1-5; TRBD1 might be the D (5 bases). V gave up 0 bases and J gave up 5 bases, with 12 bases separating them. The germline V gene encodes CDR1 SGHRS and CDR2 YFSETQ. The CDR3 extends over 15 amino acids. The CDR3 is CASSLEGQVHQPQHF. CDR3 coding DNA: TGCGCCAGCAGCTTGGAGGGGCAGGTTCATCAGCCCCAGCATTTT.

The V call is TRBV20-1, the J call TRBJ2-7; 9 nucleotides align to TRBD1. The V segment lost 6 bases and the J segment 4 bases; nucleotides outside the gene matches: 10. In germline, CDR1 is DFQATT, CDR2 SNEGSKA (reference sequence). The length of the CDR3 is 14 residues. CDR3 sequence: CSADETGGNYEQYF. The CDR3 coding sequence is TGCAGTGCCGACGAGACAGGGGGGAATTACGAGCAGTACTTC.

CDR3 residues: CASSLFALANTEAFF. In nucleotides, the CDR3 is TGTGCCAGCAGCTTATTTGCCCTAGCCAACACTGAAGCTTTCTTT. The rearrangement uses TRBV7-9 and TRBJ1-1; D unclear. The germline gives CDR1 SEHNR, CDR2 FQNEAQ (reference sequence). The CDR3 loop spans 15 amino acids. V lost 2 bases to trimming and J lost 2 bases, with 12 bases between them.

This clonotype was counted only a few times. The chain is built from TRBV10-3 and TRBJ2-7; TRBD2 matches 7 bases. The J segment lost 2 bases and the V segment lost 6 bases, leaving 4 bases of the junction unmatched. The CDR3 spans 13 residues. The germline gives CDR1 ENHRY, CDR2 SYGVKD. The CDR3 is CAIRSGATYEQYF. The DNA of the CDR3 is TGTGCCATCAGGAGCGGGGCCACCTACGAGCAGTACTTC.